This entry describes one TCR beta chain. Its specificity is unknown. The germline V gene encodes CDR1 GTSNPN and CDR2 SVGIG (reference sequence). CDR3 size: 13 residues. Trimming at V came to 3 bases and at J to 11 bases, leaving 3 bases not matched to a gene. Both 60 Vbeta primers and 13 Jbeta primers went into the PCR. Sequencing used immunoSEQ multiplex PCR; TCRdb keeps in-frame clones, though not all of them. The sample records 120,000 or so clones, 60% to 85% being singletons. The data originate from a study of cytomegalovirus exposure and HLA in healthy donors. Study-wide points: Reported results showed that the classifier diagnosed cytomegalovirus status with high specificity and sensitivity. An analysis that was carried out later associated about 17,000 TCR beta sequences with HLA alleles at 0.05 false discovery rate.

Source material: PBMCs. This receptor was obtained from a woman in her thirties in good health and CMV-seronegative. This chain connects TRBV30 to TRBJ2-1, with 14 bases lining up with TRBD2. The CDR3 spells CAWSRLAGGQQFF. The CDR3 nucleotides are TGTGCCTGGAGCCGACTAGCGGGAGGGCAGCAGTTCTTC.